These 11 T cell receptor beta chains came from one sample sequenced in a study of blood T cells in healthy people across ages. Alongside a J-beta primer mix, a sample-barcoded 5' primer served in a second PCR lasting roughly 6 to 12 cycles. TCRdb called the 5' RACE reads again in MiXCR, with one record for every CDR3 protein. The sample lists 1.5 million to 1.9 million distinct CDR3 sequences, around 40% occurring once. The sequenced sample consisted of blood. All receptors derive from a woman younger than 30 in good health.

The chain uses TRBV2 and TRBJ1-5, with D hard to call. Germline loops: CDR1 SNHLY, CDR2 FYNNEI. This CDR3 is built from 14 residues. V was clipped by 4 bases and J by 3 bases, with 10 bases between them. CDR3 in amino acids: CASSVEGNNQPQHF. The CDR3 nucleotides read TGTGCCAGCAGTGTGGAGGGAAACAATCAGCCCCAGCATTTT.

This clonotype was observed many times. This sequence joins TRBV7-2 and TRBJ2-3, with D uncertain. There are 14 residues in the CDR3. V lost 4 bases and J 0 bases, leaving 8 bases between the germline ends. The germline V gene encodes CDR1 SGHTA and CDR2 FQGNSA. CDR3 protein: CASSSSVSTDTQYF. In DNA, the CDR3 is TGTGCCAGCAGCTCCAGTGTAAGCACAGATACGCAGTATTTT.

The rearrangement links TRBV7-9 to TRBJ2-5; D might be TRBD2 (5 bases). The CDR3 totals 15 residues. CDR1 is SEHNR, CDR2 FQNEAQ, per germline (reference sequence). The V end lost 5 bases, the J end lost 4 bases, and 17 bases lay between the germline ends. The CDR3 DNA is TGTGCCAGCAGCAGGACTGGATACCTACCAGAGACCCAGTACTTC. Protein sequence: CASSRTGYLPETQYF.

The chain employs TRBV7-8 and TRBJ2-2; possible D gene TRBD1, 5 bases. The CDR3 is made up of 14 amino acids. CDR1 and CDR2 (germline): SGHVS, FQNEAQ. CDR3: CVGQGVANTGELFF. CDR3 sequence (DNA): TGTGTCGGGCAGGGCGTAGCGAACACCGGGGAGCTGTTTTTT.

This clonotype has just a few counts. The rearrangement joins TRBV6-5 to TRBJ2-3; TRBD2 agrees at 8 bases. Per the germline V gene, CDR1 is MNHEY and CDR2 is SVGAGI. The CDR3 runs 15 residues. V shed 6 bases and J 4 bases; nucleotides not matched to a gene: 9. The CDR3 here is CASSTQPSGPDTQYF. CDR3 sequence (DNA): TGTGCCAGCAGCACACAACCTAGCGGGCCAGATACGCAGTATTTT.

V and J are TRBV3-1 and TRBJ1-2, with no clear D. The CDR3 has 16 residues. The V gene lost 4 bases and the J gene lost 4 bases, with 19 bases spanning the gap. Germline CDR1 and CDR2: LGHDT and YNNKEL (reference sequence). CDR3 region: CASSPNAGVGSYGYTF. The CDR3 nucleotides are TGTGCCAGCAGCCCCAATGCGGGAGTGGGTAGCTATGGCTACACCTTC.

The chain recombines TRBV11-2 with TRBJ2-7; the D gene is possibly TRBD1 (7 bases). The CDR3 runs 12 residues. V dropped 3 bases and J dropped 11 bases, with 14 bases sitting between them. Per germline, CDR1 SGHAT and CDR2 FQNNGV. For the CDR3, the DNA is TGTGCCAGCAGCTTGAGACAGGGCGGGGAGTACTTC. Protein product: CASSLRQGGEYF.

The rearrangement joins TRBV20-1 to TRBJ2-1; possibly TRBD1 for D (6 bases). The assigned J gene may be wrong: the sequence end matches TRBJ2-7 better. CDR1 is DFQATT, CDR2 SNEGSKA, per germline (reference sequence). This CDR3 comprises 16 residues. CDR3 residues: CSARDPRGRSYNEQYF. The CDR3 nucleotides are TGCAGTGCTAGAGATCCCAGGGGCAGGTCCTACAATGAGCAGTACTTC.

The CDR3 region is CASSLQPIYAAGELFF. CDR3 in DNA: TGTGCCAGCAGCTTGCAACCGATATATGCCGCCGGGGAGCTGTTTTTT. The chain employs TRBV7-2 and TRBJ2-2; unclear D gene. CDR3 length: 16 residues. Germline V gives CDR1 SGHTA, CDR2 FQGNSA. V gave up 3 bases and J gave up 6 bases, with 17 bases separating them.

This clonotype was observed a single time. The V gene is TRBV29-1, the J gene TRBJ2-1; 13 bases agree with TRBD2. This CDR3 comprises 16 residues. V gave up 4 bases and J gave up 5 bases; unmatched junction bases: 8. Per the germline V gene, CDR1 is SQVTM and CDR2 is ANQGSEA. For the CDR3, the DNA is TGCAGCGTTGTAGCAACTAGCGGGGGGGAAAACAATGAGCAGTTCTTC. Translation: CSVVATSGGENNEQFF.

The chain carries TRBV20-1 and TRBJ2-7, with 9 positions matching TRBD1. J was trimmed by 0 bases and V by 1 base; bases with no gene match: 7. Germline V gives CDR1 DFQATT, CDR2 SNEGSKA (reference sequence). CDR3 length equals 16 residues. The CDR3 region has the DNA TGCAGTGCTAGAGGGGATAAGGACAGGGGCTCCTACGAGCAGTACTTC. Its protein product is CSARGDKDRGSYEQYF.